This TCR beta chain was captured by sequencing in a study of T cells in localized non-small cell lung cancer. Study-level points and caveats: In adjacent lung appeared a median 57 of the top 100 tumor clones.

The CDR3 is 16 residues long. Trimming shortened V by 4 bases and J by 0 bases, and 10 bases separated the two germline ends. Germline V lookup: CDR1 LNHNV, CDR2 YYDKDF (reference sequence). In regard to this clone: As yet, its antigen is unknown.

The protocol was immunoSEQ multiplex PCR, while the TCRdb copy is restricted to in-frame clones and leaves out a portion. The table lists 3,300 or so clones, 15% to 25% of them singletons. Material: lung tumor tissue, obtained before any cancer treatment. The receptor's source is a female donor older than 55 with stage II lung adenocarcinoma. V gene TRBV15 combines with J gene TRBJ2-6, with D perhaps matching TRBD1 (6 bases). In nucleotides, the CDR3 is TGTGCCACCAGCAAGGACAGCTACTCTGGGGCCAACGTCCTGACTTTC. Its protein is CATSKDSYSGANVLTF.